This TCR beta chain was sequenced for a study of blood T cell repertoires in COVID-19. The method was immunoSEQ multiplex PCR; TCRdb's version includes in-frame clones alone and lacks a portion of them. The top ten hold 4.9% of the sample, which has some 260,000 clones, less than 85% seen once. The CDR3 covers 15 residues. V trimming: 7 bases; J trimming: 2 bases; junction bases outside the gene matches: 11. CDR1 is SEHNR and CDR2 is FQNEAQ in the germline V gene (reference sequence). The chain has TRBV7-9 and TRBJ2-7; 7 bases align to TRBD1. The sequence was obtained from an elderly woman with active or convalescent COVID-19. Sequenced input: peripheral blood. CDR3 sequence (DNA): TGTGCCAGCACCAGAACAGGGGCCGGTACCTACGAGCAGTACTTC. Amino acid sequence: CASTRTGAGTYEQYF.